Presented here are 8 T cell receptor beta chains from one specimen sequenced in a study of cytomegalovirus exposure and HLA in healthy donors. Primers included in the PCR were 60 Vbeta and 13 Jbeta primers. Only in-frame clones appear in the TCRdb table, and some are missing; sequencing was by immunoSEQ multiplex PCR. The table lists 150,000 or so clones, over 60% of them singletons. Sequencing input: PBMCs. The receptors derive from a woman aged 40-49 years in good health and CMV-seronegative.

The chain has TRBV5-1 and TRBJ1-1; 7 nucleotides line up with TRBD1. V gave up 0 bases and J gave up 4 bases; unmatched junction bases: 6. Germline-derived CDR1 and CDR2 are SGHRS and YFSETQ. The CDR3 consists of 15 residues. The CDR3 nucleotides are TGCGCCAGCAGCTTGGCGACAGGGTTTGGCACTGAAGCTTTCTTT. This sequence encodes CASSLATGFGTEAFF.

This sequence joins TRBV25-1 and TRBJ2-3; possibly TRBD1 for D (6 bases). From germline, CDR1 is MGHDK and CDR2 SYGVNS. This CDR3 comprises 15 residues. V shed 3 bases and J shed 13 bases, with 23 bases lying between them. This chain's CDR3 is CASSEGKDYGTLEYF. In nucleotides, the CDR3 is TGTGCCAGCAGTGAGGGGAAGGATTATGGGACATTAGAGTATTTT.

CDR3 DNA sequence: TGTGCCAGCAGTGACGCGAACCCGACAGGGAGGTACGAGCAGTACTTC. Encoded protein: CASSDANPTGRYEQYF. The chain links TRBV25-1 to TRBJ2-7; weak D call: TRBD1 (7 bases). The germline CDR1 and CDR2 sequences are MGHDK and SYGVNS. This CDR3 comprises 16 residues. The V end was cut by 3 bases, the J end by 4 bases, with 19 bases between.

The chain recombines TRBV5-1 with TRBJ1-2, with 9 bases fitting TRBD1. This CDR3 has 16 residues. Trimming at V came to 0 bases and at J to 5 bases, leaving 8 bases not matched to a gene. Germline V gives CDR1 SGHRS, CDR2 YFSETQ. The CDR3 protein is CASSLDGTGYGYGYTF. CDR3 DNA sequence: TGCGCCAGCAGCTTGGATGGGACAGGGTATGGTTATGGCTACACCTTC.

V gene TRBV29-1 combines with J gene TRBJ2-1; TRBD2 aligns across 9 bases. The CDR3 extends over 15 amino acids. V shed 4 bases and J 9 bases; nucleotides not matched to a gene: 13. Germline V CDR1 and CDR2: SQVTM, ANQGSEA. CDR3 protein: CSVGRAGGVRSEQFF. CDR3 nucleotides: TGCAGCGTTGGGAGAGCGGGGGGTGTTAGGAGTGAGCAGTTCTTC.

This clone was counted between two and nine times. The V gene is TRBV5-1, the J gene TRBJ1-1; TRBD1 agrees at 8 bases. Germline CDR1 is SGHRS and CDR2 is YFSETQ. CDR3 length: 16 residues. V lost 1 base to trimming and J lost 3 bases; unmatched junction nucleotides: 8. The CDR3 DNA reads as TGCGCCAGCAGCTTGTCCTTGGCAGGGGGCTACACTGAAGCTTTCTTT. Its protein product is CASSLSLAGGYTEAFF.

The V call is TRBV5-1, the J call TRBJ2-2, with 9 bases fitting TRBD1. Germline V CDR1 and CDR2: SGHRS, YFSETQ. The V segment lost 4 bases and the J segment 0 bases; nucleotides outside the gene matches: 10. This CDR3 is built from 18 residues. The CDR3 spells CASSLRDRALTNTGELFF. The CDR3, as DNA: TGCGCCAGCAGCCTCCGGGACAGGGCCCTTACGAACACCGGGGAGCTGTTTTTT.

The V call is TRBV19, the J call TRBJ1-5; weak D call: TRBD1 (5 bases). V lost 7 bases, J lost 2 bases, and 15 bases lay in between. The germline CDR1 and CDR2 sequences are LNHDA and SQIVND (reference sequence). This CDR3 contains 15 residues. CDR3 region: CASTGRVRGNQPQHF. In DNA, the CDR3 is TGTGCCAGTACCGGCAGGGTTAGAGGCAATCAGCCCCAGCATTTT.